This is a list of T cell receptor beta chains from one sample in a study of T cell repertoires in cytomegalovirus infection. Their recognized antigens are unknown. Each CDR3 protein gets one entry after TCRdb re-called the reads with MiXCR. The sample carries approximately 910,000 distinct CDR3 sequences, roughly 31% recorded once. Sequenced here: cultured CD8+ T cells from PBMCs, sampled from culture after CMV antigen stimulation. These receptors all come from a human donor in good health (CMV status not recorded). Some clones in this sample may be carry-over from other donors' samples. CDR3s include the opening cysteine and the closing phenylalanine or tryptophan. Fields, in order: clone size, J gene, V gene, D gene, CDR3 DNA, CDR3 protein. A D gene is named only where the DNA matches it firmly. The listing skips clone size in some rows; elsewhere it reads once, few, many or a size class.

NA TRBJ2-5 TRBV27 NA TGTGCCAGCAGTCTCAGGGGCGTCCAAGAGACCCAGTACTTC CASSLRGVQETQYF
NA TRBJ1-5 TRBV27 NA TGTGCCAGCGGATGGTGGGGGGCCCAGCATTTT CASGWWGAQHF
NA TRBJ2-1 TRBV6-2/TRBV6-3 TRBD1 TGTGCCAGCAGTCACGGGACAGGCCTATGGTTCTTC CASSHGTGLWFF
NA TRBJ1-5 TRBV19 NA TGTGCCAGTAAGGTGGCCGGGAAACAAGGACAGCCCCAGCATTTT CASKVAGKQGQPQHF
NA TRBJ2-5 TRBV15 NA TGTGCCACCAGCAGTACCGGGATTGCCCAAGAGACCCAGTACTTC CATSSTGIAQETQYF
NA TRBJ2-7 TRBV4-2 NA TGTGCCAGCAGCGGTCACAACAGACGGAGCTCCTACGAGCAGTACTTC CASSGHNRRSSYEQYF
NA TRBJ2-3 TRBV7-6 NA TGTGCCAGCAGCCCAAGGATCCTAGTGCCGCAGGATACGCAGTATTTT CASSPRILVPQDTQYF
NA TRBJ1-2 TRBV9 NA TGTGCCAGCAGCCCCTCCGTCCAAGGCACGAGGGGCTACACCTTC CASSPSVQGTRGYTF
few TRBJ2-7 TRBV20-1 NA TGCAGTGCCTCGCCCCTGGACACTGACTACGAGCAGTACTTC CSASPLDTDYEQYF
NA TRBJ2-3 TRBV27 TRBD2 TGTGCCAACATGGCGGGGGGCGCAGATACGCAGTATTTT CANMAGGADTQYF
NA TRBJ2-5 TRBV15 NA TGTGCCACCAGCAGATCGGGACGGCACCAAGAGACCCAGTACTTC CATSRSGRHQETQYF
NA TRBJ1-2 TRBV4-1 NA TGTGCCAGCAGCCAACATTACAGGGATTCATCGAACTATGGCTACATCTTC CASSQHYRDSSNYGYIF
NA TRBJ1-1 TRBV4-1 NA TGCGCCAGCAGCCAAGATCTACAGGTAGGAAGAGAAGCTTTCTTT CASSQDLQVGREAFF
few TRBJ2-3 TRBV5-1 NA TGCGCCAGCAGAAACTCGGGGATCTCCACAGATACGCAGTATTTT CASRNSGISTDTQYF
few TRBJ2-1 TRBV5-4 TRBD2 TGTGCCAGCAGCCCTCAGACTAGCGGGGACGGTGAGCAGTTCTTC CASSPQTSGDGEQFF
NA TRBJ2-7 TRBV7-8 NA TGTGCCAGCAGCCTTCGAGCGGACCTCTACGAGCAGTACTTC CASSLRADLYEQYF
NA TRBJ2-7 TRBV2 NA TGTGCCAGCAGTGAAAAGTACAGGGCCTACTACGAGCAGTACTTC CASSEKYRAYYEQYF
NA TRBJ2-1 TRBV2 TRBD1 TGTGCCAGACCGGGACAGGAGGGAAATGAGCAGTTCTTC CARPGQEGNEQFF
NA TRBJ2-6 TRBV7-9 NA TGTGCCAGCAGCTCCCCCCTGCTCCTCTCTGGGGCCAACGTCCTGACTTTC CASSSPLLLSGANVLTF
few TRBJ2-2 TRBV7-9 NA TGTGCCAGCAGCGAAACCCGGGGGCTCAACACCGGGGAGCTGTTTTTT CASSETRGLNTGELFF
NA TRBJ2-1 TRBV27 NA TGTGCCAGCGGACCAGGGGGGAGCTCCTACAATGAGCAGTTCTTC CASGPGGSSYNEQFF
NA TRBJ2-7 TRBV12-3/TRBV12-4 NA TGTGCCAGCAGTTTAGAGGGCAGGGTACCCTACGAGCAGTACTTC CASSLEGRVPYEQYF
few TRBJ2-2 TRBV6-1 NA TGTGCCAGCAGTGAATGGGGGCTAGGCACCGGGGAGCTGTTTTTT CASSEWGLGTGELFF
few TRBJ1-1 TRBV27 NA TGTGCCAGCAGTTTAGGCAGCCCGGCTGAGACTGAAGCTTTCTTT CASSLGSPAETEAFF
NA TRBJ2-1 TRBV6-2/TRBV6-3 NA TGTGCCAGCAGTTACTCGAATCTTGAGCAGTTCTTC CASSYSNLEQFF
NA TRBJ1-2 TRBV27 TRBD1 TGTGCCAGCAGTTTATCTGGGGACAGGGGCAGTGGCTACACCTTC CASSLSGDRGSGYTF
once TRBJ1-2 TRBV27 TRBD1 TGTGCCAGCAGCCCAGACAGGGGCGGGAATGGCTACACCTTC CASSPDRGGNGYTF
few TRBJ1-1 TRBV28 NA TGTGCCAGCAGTTTATGGGCGGGGGGGGTGACTGAAGCTTTCTTT CASSLWAGGVTEAFF
many TRBJ2-3 TRBV7-3 TRBD2 TGTGCCAGCAGCTGGGGGGGGGGTTCTACAGATACGCAGTATTTT CASSWGGGSTDTQYF
NA TRBJ1-3 TRBV27 NA TGTGCCAGCAGTTTATCGGGCTTTTCTGGAAACACCATATATTTT CASSLSGFSGNTIYF
NA TRBJ2-1 TRBV29-1 TRBD1 TGCAGCGCTCCTGGACAGGGGGGGCGAATGGATGAGCAGTTCTTC CSAPGQGGRMDEQFF
once TRBJ2-2 TRBV20-1 TRBD1 TGCAGTGCTAGGACTGGGACAGGGGAGGCCGGGGAGTTGTTTTTT CSARTGTGEAGELFF
NA TRBJ1-1 TRBV7-6 NA TGTGCCAGCAGCCCAACGACAATCACTGAAGCTTTCTTT CASSPTTITEAFF
NA TRBJ2-7 TRBV6-8 NA TGTGCCAGCAGTTACTCGAGTACCCTGAGCGGTACAGCTCGTTCCTACGAGCAGTACTTC CASSYSSTLSGTARSYEQYF
few TRBJ2-3 TRBV6-6 NA TGTGCCAGCAGTTACGGGGGGATGACGACCATCACAGATACGCAGTATTTT CASSYGGMTTITDTQYF
few TRBJ2-7 TRBV25-1 TRBD1 TGTGCCAGCAGTCCCGACAGGGCTCCGTACTACGAGCAGTACTTC CASSPDRAPYYEQYF
few TRBJ1-1 TRBV6-2/TRBV6-3 TRBD1 TGTGCCAGCAGTTACAGGACAGGGCCTCGCGCTTTCTTT CASSYRTGPRAFF
NA TRBJ1-2 TRBV6-6 NA TGTGCCAGCAGTAAAAGTCTTTTGCGACTAATCGTGGACTATGGCTACACCTTC CASSKSLLRLIVDYGYTF
NA TRBJ1-1 TRBV7-3 NA TGTGCCAGCAGCCCGATGGGCACTGAAGCTTTCTTT CASSPMGTEAFF
NA TRBJ1-1 TRBV6-5 NA TGTGCCAGCAGTTACGTGCCTCTCGACAGGAGGGATACTGAAGCTTTCTTT CASSYVPLDRRDTEAFF
few TRBJ2-2 TRBV14 NA TGTGCCAGCAGCCAAGATCCCCCCAGGGCATCGAACACCGGGGAGCTGTTTTTT CASSQDPPRASNTGELFF
NA TRBJ1-2 TRBV11-2 NA TGTGCCAGCAGCTCGCCAGGTGCCTCAAATTATGGCTACACCTTC CASSSPGASNYGYTF
NA TRBJ2-7 TRBV6-8 NA TGTGCCAGCAGTTACAGGGTTGTCGGGTACGAGCAGTACTTC CASSYRVVGYEQYF
once TRBJ1-2 TRBV27 TRBD1 TGTGCCAGCAGACACAGGGGGACTAACTATGGCTACACCTTC CASRHRGTNYGYTF
NA TRBJ2-2 TRBV9 TRBD1 TGTGCCAGCAGCGTAGGAAGGGTAGGGACAGGGAAGGCCGGGGAGCTGTTTTTT CASSVGRVGTGKAGELFF
NA TRBJ2-6 TRBV7-9 TRBD1 TGTGCCAGCAGCTCCTCGGACAGGAGGTCTCCTGGGGCCAACGTCCTGACTTTC CASSSSDRRSPGANVLTF
NA TRBJ2-1 TRBV6-4 TRBD2 TGTGCCAGCATGACCATAGCGGGGGGGAACAATGAGCAGTTCTTC CASMTIAGGNNEQFF
NA TRBJ2-7 TRBV6-8 NA TGTGCCAGCAGTTATTGCGGGGCCCTTACCTACGAGCAGTACTTC CASSYCGALTYEQYF
NA TRBJ2-3 TRBV7-6 TRBD2 TGTGCCAGCAGCTTACTCGTGGTAGCGGGGGGGGCAGATACGCAGTATTTT CASSLLVVAGGADTQYF
few TRBJ1-4 TRBV6-1 NA TGTGCCAGCACCCCAGGGGATTCGGAAAAACTGTTTTTT CASTPGDSEKLFF
many TRBJ2-1 TRBV27 NA TGTGCCAGCAGCCGCCTCGGAGACACCGCTGATGAGCAGTTCTTC CASSRLGDTADEQFF
NA TRBJ2-3 TRBV4-2 TRBD2 TGTGTCAGCAGCATCGGGGGGGCCCCAGATACGCAGTATTTT CVSSIGGAPDTQYF
few TRBJ2-7 TRBV7-6 TRBD2 TGTGCCAGCAGCTTCCTGGGACTACAAAGCTCCTACGAGCAGTACTTC CASSFLGLQSSYEQYF
few TRBJ2-5 TRBV27 NA TGTGCCAGCGCCGGGTCGAGGGAGACCCAGTACTTC CASAGSRETQYF